This TCR beta chain derives from a study of patients and donors after allogeneic stem cell transplantation. Germline CDR1 reads LNHDA; CDR2 reads SQIVND (reference sequence). The CDR3 is 16 amino acids. V trimming: 3 bases; J trimming: 2 bases; junction bases outside the gene matches: 9. Each CDR3 protein is one row after TCRdb ran MiXCR on the RT-PCR reads. The sample holds about 400,000 distinct CDR3 sequences, 16% seen once. The receptor comes from a human donor who was either an allogeneic HSCT recipient or a stem cell or donor lymphocyte infusion donor (not recorded which). It is not recorded whose cells these are; they may come from a transplant donor. The chain couples TRBV19 to TRBJ2-5; 7 bases match TRBD1. Source material: blood, either unsorted or a sorted T cell fraction (not recorded which). The CDR3 protein is CASSMPRGTLQETQYF. The CDR3, as DNA: TGTGCCAGTAGTATGCCCAGGGGGACACTTCAAGAGACCCAGTACTTC.